These 2 T cell receptor beta chains share one sample of origin, sequenced in a study of vaccination and CD4 T cells after COVID-19. Treatment defined: approximately nine-day PBMC culture with coronavirus spike peptide pools or control peptides (ViraFEST assay). These TCRs are of unknown antigen specificity. Researchers used the Oncomine TCR Beta short-read assay to sequence DNA from cultured CD4+ T cells. TCRdb reprocessed the PCR reads via MiXCR and lists one record per CDR3 protein. Counted here are roughly 16,000 distinct CDR3 sequences, about 46% occurring once; the ten biggest clones make up around 7%. The source material was CD4+ T cells from blood, cultured in vitro, sampled after SARS-CoV-2 vaccination. The source is a human donor who had recovered from COVID-19.

This rearrangement joins TRBV21-1 to TRBJ2-3; TRBD2 is the table's D call, not checked against the DNA. TRBV21-1 corresponds to a pseudogene. The CDR3 runs 20 residues. CDR3 sequence (DNA): TGTGCCAGCAGCAAATTGGGCATCGGTGGCCCGTTATACCGCACAGATACGCAGTATTTT. Translation: CASSKLGIGGPLYRTDTQYF.

This clonotype was seen a handful of times. The chain has TRBV7-2 and TRBJ2-3, with D unclear. V was clipped by 1 base and J by 2 bases, with 10 bases between them. The CDR3 totals 15 residues. The germline gives CDR1 SGHTA, CDR2 FQGNSA. For the CDR3, the DNA is TGTGCCAGCAGCTTAGTTTTACAGACCACAGATACGCAGTATTTT. Encoded protein: CASSLVLQTTDTQYF.